This T cell receptor (beta chain) was observed in a study of vaccination and CD4 T cells after COVID-19. Treatment indicated: approximately nine-day PBMC culture with coronavirus spike peptide pools or control peptides (ViraFEST assay). In its sample, this clonotype was seen a few times. Antigen unknown. Once obtained from cultured CD4+ T cells, the DNA was sequenced using the Oncomine TCR Beta short-read assay. Using its own MiXCR run on the PCR reads, TCRdb lists one record per CDR3 protein. The table lists approximately 21,000 distinct CDR3 sequences, about 40% of them singletons. Germline assignment: CDR1 LNHDA and CDR2 SQIVND (reference sequence). The CDR3 extends over 15 amino acids. V lost 0 bases, J lost 5 bases, and 13 bases lay in between.

V is TRBV19 and J is TRBJ1-2; a weak D match, TRBD1 (5 bases). The TCR sequence derives from a human donor who had recovered from COVID-19. The starting material was CD4+ T cells from blood, cultured in vitro, obtained before SARS-CoV-2 vaccination. CDR3 amino acids: CASSIDLREGYGYTF. The CDR3 bases are TGTGCCAGTAGTATAGATCTGCGCGAGGGGTATGGCTACACCTTC.